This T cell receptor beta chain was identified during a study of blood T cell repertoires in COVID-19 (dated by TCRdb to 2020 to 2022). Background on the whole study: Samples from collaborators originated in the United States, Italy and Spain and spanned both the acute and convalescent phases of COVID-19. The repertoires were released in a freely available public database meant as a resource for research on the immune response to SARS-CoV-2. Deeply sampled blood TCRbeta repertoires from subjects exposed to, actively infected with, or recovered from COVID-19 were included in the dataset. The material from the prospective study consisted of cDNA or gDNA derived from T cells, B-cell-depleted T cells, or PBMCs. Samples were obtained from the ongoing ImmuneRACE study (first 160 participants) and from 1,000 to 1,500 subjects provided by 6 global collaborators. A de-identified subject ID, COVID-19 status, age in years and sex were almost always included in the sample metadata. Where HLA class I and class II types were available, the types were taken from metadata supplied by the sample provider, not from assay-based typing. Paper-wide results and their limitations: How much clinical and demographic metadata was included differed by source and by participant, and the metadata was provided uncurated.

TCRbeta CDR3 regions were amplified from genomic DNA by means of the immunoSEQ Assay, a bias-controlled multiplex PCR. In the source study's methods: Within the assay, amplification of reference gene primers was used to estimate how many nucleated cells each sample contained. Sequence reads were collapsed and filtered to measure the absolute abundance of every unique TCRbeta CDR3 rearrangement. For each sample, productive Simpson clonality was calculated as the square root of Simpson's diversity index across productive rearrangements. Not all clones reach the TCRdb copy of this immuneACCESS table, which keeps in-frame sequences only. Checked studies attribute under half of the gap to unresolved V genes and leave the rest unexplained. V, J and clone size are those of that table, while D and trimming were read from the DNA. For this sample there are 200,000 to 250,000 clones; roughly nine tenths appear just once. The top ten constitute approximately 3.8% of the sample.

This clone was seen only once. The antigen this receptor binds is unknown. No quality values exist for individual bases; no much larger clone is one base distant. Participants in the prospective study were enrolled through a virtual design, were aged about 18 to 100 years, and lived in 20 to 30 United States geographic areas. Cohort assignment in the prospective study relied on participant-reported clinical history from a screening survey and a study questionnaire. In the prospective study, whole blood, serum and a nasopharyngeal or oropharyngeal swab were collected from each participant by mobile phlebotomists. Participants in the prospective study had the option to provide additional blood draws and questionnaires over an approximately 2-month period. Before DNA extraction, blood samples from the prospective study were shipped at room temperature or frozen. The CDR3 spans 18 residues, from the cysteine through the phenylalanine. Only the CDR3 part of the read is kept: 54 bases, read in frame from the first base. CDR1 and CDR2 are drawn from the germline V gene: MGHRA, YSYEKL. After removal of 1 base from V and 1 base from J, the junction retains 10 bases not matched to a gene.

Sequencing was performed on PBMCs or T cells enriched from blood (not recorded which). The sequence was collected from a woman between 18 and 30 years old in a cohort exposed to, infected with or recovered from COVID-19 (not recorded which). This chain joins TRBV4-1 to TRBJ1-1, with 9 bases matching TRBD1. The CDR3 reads CASSQGETGGAWNTEAFF. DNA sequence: TGCGCCAGCAGCCAAGGCGAAACAGGGGGCGCTTGGAACACTGAAGCTTTCTTT.